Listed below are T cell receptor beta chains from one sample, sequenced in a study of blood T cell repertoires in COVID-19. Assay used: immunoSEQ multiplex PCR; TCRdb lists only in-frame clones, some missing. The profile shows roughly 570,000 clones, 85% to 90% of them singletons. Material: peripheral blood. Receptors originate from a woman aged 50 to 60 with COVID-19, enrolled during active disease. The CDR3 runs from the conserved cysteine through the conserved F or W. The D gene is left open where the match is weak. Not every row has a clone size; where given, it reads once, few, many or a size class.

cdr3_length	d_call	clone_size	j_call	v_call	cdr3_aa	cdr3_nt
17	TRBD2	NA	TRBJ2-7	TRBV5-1	CASSLGGRGGLAYEQYF	TGCGCCAGCAGCTTGGGTGGCCGGGGGGGCCTGGCATACGAGCAGTACTTC
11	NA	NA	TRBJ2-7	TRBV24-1	CATSGGYEQYF	TGTGCCACCAGTGGAGGTTACGAGCAGTACTTC
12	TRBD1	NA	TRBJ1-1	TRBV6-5	CASSRQGDRAFF	TGTGCCAGCAGTAGACAGGGTGATCGAGCTTTCTTT
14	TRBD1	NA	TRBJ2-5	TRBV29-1	CSARTGAEGETQYF	TGCAGCGCTCGGACAGGGGCGGAGGGAGAGACCCAGTACTTC
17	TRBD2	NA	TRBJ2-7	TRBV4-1	CASSRGDGGAGVGEQYF	TGCGCCAGCAGCCGGGGCGACGGGGGGGCTGGGGTCGGCGAGCAGTACTTC
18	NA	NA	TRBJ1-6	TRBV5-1	CASSLAGDLGSYNSPLHF	TGCGCCAGCAGCTTGGCAGGGGACCTGGGGTCCTATAATTCACCCCTCCACTTT
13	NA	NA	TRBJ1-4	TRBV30	CAWSVPGRLELFF	TGTGCCTGGAGTGTCCCGGGTCGCCTTGAACTGTTTTTT
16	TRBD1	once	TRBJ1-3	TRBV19	CASSATGDPSGNTIYF	TGTGCCAGTAGTGCTACAGGGGACCCCTCTGGAAACACCATATATTTT
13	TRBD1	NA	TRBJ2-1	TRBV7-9	CASSPTGVNEQFF	TGTGCCAGCAGCCCCACAGGGGTCAATGAGCAGTTCTTC
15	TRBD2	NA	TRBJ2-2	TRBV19	CASSSLAGAAGELFF	TGTGCCAGTAGTTCACTAGCGGGGGCCGCCGGGGAGCTGTTTTTT
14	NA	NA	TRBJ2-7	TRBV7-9	CASSSRPVGHEQYF	TGTGCCAGCAGCTCTCGGCCCGTGGGGCACGAGCAGTACTTC
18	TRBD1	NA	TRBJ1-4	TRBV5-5	CASSLGQGRFGTNEKLFF	TGTGCCAGCAGCTTAGGACAGGGGCGGTTCGGAACTAATGAAAAACTGTTTTTT
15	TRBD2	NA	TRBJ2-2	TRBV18	CASSPSGGGTGELFF	TGTGCCAGCTCACCCTCGGGAGGCGGGACCGGGGAGCTGTTTTTT
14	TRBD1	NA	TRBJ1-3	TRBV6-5	CASVGTGRRNTIYF	TGTGCCAGCGTGGGGACAGGGAGACGAAACACCATATATTTT
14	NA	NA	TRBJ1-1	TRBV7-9	CASSLSQTSTEAFF	TGTGCCAGCAGCTTAAGTCAGACATCCACTGAAGCTTTCTTT
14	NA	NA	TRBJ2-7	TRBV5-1	CASSLALAVHEQYF	TGCGCCAGCAGCTTGGCACTAGCAGTCCACGAGCAGTACTTC
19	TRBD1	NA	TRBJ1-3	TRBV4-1	CASSQDATDRGLMGNTIYF	TGCGCCAGCAGCCAGGACGCCACGGACAGGGGGCTAATGGGAAACACCATATATTTT
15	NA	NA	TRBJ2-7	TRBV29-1	CSVEDGSRRPYEQYF	TGCAGCGTTGAAGATGGTTCGCGGCGGCCCTACGAGCAGTACTTC
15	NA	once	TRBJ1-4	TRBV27	CASSPSTTTNEKLFF	TGTGCCAGCAGTCCCTCGACAACAACTAATGAAAAACTGTTTTTT
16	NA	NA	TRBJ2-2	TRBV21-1	CASSKEETVPTGELFF	TGTGCCAGCAGCAAAGAGGAAACAGTTCCTACCGGGGAGCTGTTTTTT
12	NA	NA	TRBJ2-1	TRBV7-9	CASSLGEAWQFF	TGTGCCAGCAGCTTGGGGGAGGCTTGGCAGTTCTTC
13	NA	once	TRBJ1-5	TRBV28	CASSLKSGWPQHF	TGTGCCAGCAGTTTAAAATCAGGGTGGCCCCAGCATTTT
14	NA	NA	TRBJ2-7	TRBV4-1	CASSPRGVPYEQYF	TGCGCCAGCAGCCCGCGCGGGGTCCCCTACGAGCAGTACTTC
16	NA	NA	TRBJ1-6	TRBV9	CASSLSSEEYNSPLHF	TGTGCCAGCAGCCTAAGTAGTGAGGAATATAATTCACCCCTCCACTTT
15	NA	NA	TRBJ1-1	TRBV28	CASSYPRDGNTEAFF	TGTGCCAGCAGTTACCCGCGGGACGGGAACACTGAAGCTTTCTTT
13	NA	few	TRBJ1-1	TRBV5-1	CASSLPGDFEAFF	TGCGCCAGCAGCTTACCAGGGGATTTTGAAGCTTTCTTT
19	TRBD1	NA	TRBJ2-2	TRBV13	CASSLVPGQGATLPGELFF	TGTGCCAGCAGCTTAGTCCCGGGACAGGGGGCGACTCTTCCCGGGGAGCTGTTTTTT
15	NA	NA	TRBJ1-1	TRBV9	CASSVIGAMNTEAFF	TGTGCCAGCAGCGTAATAGGGGCTATGAACACTGAAGCTTTCTTT
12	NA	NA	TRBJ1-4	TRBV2	CASSPRGGKLFF	TGTGCCAGCAGTCCTAGGGGGGGAAAACTGTTTTTT
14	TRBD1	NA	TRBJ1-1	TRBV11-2	CASSGGQGSAEAFF	TGTGCCAGTAGTGGGGGACAGGGGAGTGCTGAAGCTTTCTTT
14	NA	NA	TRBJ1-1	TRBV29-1	CSVASVGQGTEAFF	TGCAGCGTTGCGTCGGTTGGGCAGGGCACTGAAGCTTTCTTT
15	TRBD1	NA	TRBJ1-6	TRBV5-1	CASSFRDRDSSPLHF	TGCGCCAGCAGCTTCAGGGACAGGGACTCTTCACCCCTCCACTTT
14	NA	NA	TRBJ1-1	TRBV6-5	CASIAPGGTREAFF	TGTGCCAGCATAGCCCCCGGGGGAACCCGTGAAGCTTTCTTT
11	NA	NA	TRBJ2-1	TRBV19	CATWRGPEQFF	TGTGCCACTTGGAGGGGCCCTGAGCAGTTCTTC
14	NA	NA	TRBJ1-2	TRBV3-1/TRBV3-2	CASSQDLYGYGYTF	TGTGCCAGCAGCCAAGATCTCTACGGCTATGGCTACACCTTC
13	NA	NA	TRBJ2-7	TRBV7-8	CASSLAQALEQYF	TGTGCCAGCAGCTTAGCCCAGGCCCTCGAGCAGTACTTC
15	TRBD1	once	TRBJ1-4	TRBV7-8	CASSWGQGISEKLFF	TGTGCCAGCAGCTGGGGACAGGGTATTTCTGAAAAACTGTTTTTT
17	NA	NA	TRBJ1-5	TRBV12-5	CASGPLTQNVSNQPQHF	TGTGCTAGTGGTCCCTTAACCCAGAACGTTAGCAATCAGCCCCAGCATTTT
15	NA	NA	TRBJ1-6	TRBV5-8	CASSLGGATNSPLHF	TGTGCCAGCAGCTTGGGGGGCGCTACCAATTCACCCCTCCACTTT
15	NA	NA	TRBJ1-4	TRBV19	CATSTGGTLNEKLFF	TGTGCCACCTCCACCGGGGGGACACTAAATGAAAAACTGTTTTTT
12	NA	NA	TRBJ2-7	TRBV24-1	CATSDSRGEQYF	TGTGCCACCAGTGATTCGCGGGGAGAGCAGTACTTC
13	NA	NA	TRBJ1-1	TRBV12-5	CASEGVGNTEAFF	TGTGCTAGTGAAGGGGTCGGGAACACTGAAGCTTTCTTT
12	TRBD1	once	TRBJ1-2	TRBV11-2	CASSAQGQGYTF	TGTGCCAGCAGCGCTCAGGGACAGGGCTACACCTTC
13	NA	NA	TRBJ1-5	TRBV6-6	CASSQSVNQPQHF	TGTGCCAGCAGTCAGAGTGTTAATCAGCCCCAGCATTTT
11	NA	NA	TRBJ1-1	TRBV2	CASNRVGEAFF	TGTGCCAGCAACAGGGTTGGTGAAGCTTTCTTT
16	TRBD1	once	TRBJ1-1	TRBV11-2	CASSLDWDRGLPEAFF	TGTGCCAGCAGCTTAGACTGGGACAGGGGGCTCCCTGAAGCTTTCTTT
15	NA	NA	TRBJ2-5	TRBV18	CASSPLRRGHETQYF	TGTGCCAGCTCACCACTGCGGAGGGGGCACGAGACCCAGTACTTC
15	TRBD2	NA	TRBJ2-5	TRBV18	CASSPPGLPKETQYF	TGTGCCAGCTCACCTCCGGGACTACCCAAAGAGACCCAGTACTTC
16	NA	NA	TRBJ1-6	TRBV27	CASSLSRWRDNSPLHF	TGTGCCAGCAGTTTATCGAGGTGGAGGGATAATTCACCCCTCCACTTT
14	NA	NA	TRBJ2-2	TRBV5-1	CASSLGEITGELFF	TGCGCCAGCAGCTTGGGAGAGATTACCGGGGAGCTGTTTTTT
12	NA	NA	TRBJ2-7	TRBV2	CASSGQLLGQYF	TGTGCCAGCAGTGGACAGTTACTGGGGCAGTACTTC